The rows below give T cell receptor beta chains drawn from one sample of a study of cytomegalovirus exposure and HLA in healthy donors. The assay was immunoSEQ multiplex PCR, and TCRdb's table has in-frame clones only and misses some. The sample holds 110,000 to 150,000 clones; 75% to 90% are singletons and the top ten take 6.2%. The sequenced sample consisted of PBMCs. These TCRs come from a woman aged 30 to 39 in good health and CMV-seropositive. Each CDR3 is given with its conserved first and last residue. A D gene is named only where the DNA matches it firmly. The size entry is marked missing in some rows and otherwise reads once, few, many or a size class.

D gene: TRBD1; clone size: -; V gene: TRBV5-1; CDR3 length: 16; J gene: TRBJ2-7; CDR3 protein: CASSLVGQGPLGEQYF; CDR3 DNA: TGCGCCAGCAGCTTGGTAGGACAGGGGCCCTTAGGAGAGCAGTACTTC
D gene: -; clone size: once; V gene: TRBV7-8; CDR3 length: 18; J gene: TRBJ1-1; CDR3 protein: CASSLIGGQAIMNTEAFF; CDR3 DNA: TGTGCCAGCAGCTTAATCGGCGGGCAGGCCATCATGAACACTGAAGCTTTCTTT
D gene: -; clone size: -; V gene: TRBV5-1; CDR3 length: 13; J gene: TRBJ2-1; CDR3 protein: CASSPPVGGEQFF; CDR3 DNA: TGCGCCAGCAGCCCCCCCGTGGGGGGTGAGCAGTTCTTC
D gene: TRBD1; clone size: few; V gene: TRBV7-9; CDR3 length: 14; J gene: TRBJ2-5; CDR3 protein: CASSSRDRRETQYF; CDR3 DNA: TGTGCCAGCAGCTCCCGGGACAGGAGGGAGACCCAGTACTTC
D gene: -; clone size: -; V gene: TRBV29-1; CDR3 length: 15; J gene: TRBJ2-2; CDR3 protein: CSVERGDGGVGELFF; CDR3 DNA: TGCAGCGTTGAGCGAGGGGACGGAGGGGTCGGGGAGCTGTTTTTT
D gene: TRBD1; clone size: -; V gene: TRBV5-1; CDR3 length: 15; J gene: TRBJ1-5; CDR3 protein: CASSLEGAGNQPQHF; CDR3 DNA: TGCGCCAGCAGCTTGGAGGGGGCTGGCAATCAGCCCCAGCATTTT
D gene: -; clone size: -; V gene: TRBV28; CDR3 length: 13; J gene: TRBJ1-2; CDR3 protein: CASSPPLIYGYTF; CDR3 DNA: TGTGCCAGCAGTCCTCCGTTAATCTATGGCTACACCTTC
D gene: TRBD2; clone size: -; V gene: TRBV6-6; CDR3 length: 14; J gene: TRBJ2-7; CDR3 protein: CASGASGSTYEQYF; CDR3 DNA: TGTGCCAGCGGGGCTAGCGGGTCTACTTACGAGCAGTACTTC
D gene: -; clone size: once; V gene: TRBV2; CDR3 length: 11; J gene: TRBJ1-4; CDR3 protein: CASSRLEKLFF; CDR3 DNA: TGTGCCAGCAGTCGACTCGAAAAACTGTTTTTT
D gene: -; clone size: -; V gene: TRBV5-6; CDR3 length: 13; J gene: TRBJ1-1; CDR3 protein: CASSLGVNTEAFF; CDR3 DNA: TGTGCCAGCAGCTTAGGGGTAAACACTGAAGCTTTCTTT
D gene: -; clone size: -; V gene: TRBV29-1; CDR3 length: 13; J gene: TRBJ1-1; CDR3 protein: CSVVGQLNTEAFF; CDR3 DNA: TGCAGCGTTGTAGGACAGCTGAACACTGAAGCTTTCTTT
D gene: -; clone size: once; V gene: TRBV28; CDR3 length: 14; J gene: TRBJ1-2; CDR3 protein: CASSLRSGAYGYTF; CDR3 DNA: TGTGCCAGCAGTTTACGGTCAGGGGCCTATGGCTACACCTTC
D gene: TRBD1; clone size: few; V gene: TRBV28; CDR3 length: 17; J gene: TRBJ2-2; CDR3 protein: CASSFWTGVRGTGELFF; CDR3 DNA: TGTGCCAGCAGTTTTTGGACAGGGGTTCGTGGCACCGGGGAGCTGTTTTTT
D gene: -; clone size: -; V gene: TRBV6-5; CDR3 length: 15; J gene: TRBJ1-2; CDR3 protein: CASSYSILGVEGYTF; CDR3 DNA: TGTGCCAGCAGTTACTCGATTTTAGGGGTTGAGGGCTACACCTTC
D gene: TRBD2; clone size: once; V gene: TRBV7-3; CDR3 length: 16; J gene: TRBJ2-3; CDR3 protein: CASSLLGTSGTDTQYF; CDR3 DNA: TGTGCCAGCAGCTTACTAGGGACTAGCGGGACAGATACGCAGTATTTT
D gene: TRBD2; clone size: -; V gene: TRBV19; CDR3 length: 14; J gene: TRBJ2-7; CDR3 protein: CASSIGAGVYEQYF; CDR3 DNA: TGTGCCAGTAGTATAGGGGCGGGAGTATACGAGCAGTACTTC
D gene: -; clone size: -; V gene: TRBV6-5; CDR3 length: 14; J gene: TRBJ2-1; CDR3 protein: CASQRSGPYNEQFF; CDR3 DNA: TGTGCCAGCCAACGGAGCGGCCCGTACAATGAGCAGTTCTTC